A single sample is the source of the 28 T cell receptor beta chains below, sequenced in a study of blood T cell repertoires in COVID-19 (dated by TCRdb to about 2020). The receptor library was made with the immunoSEQ multiplex PCR assay. Here the immuneACCESS table is served through TCRdb, limited to in-frame sequences with V and J called. Missing clones are a known gap in these copies; in checked studies unresolved V genes cover under half, and the rest lacks a known reason. The sample data list more than 300,000 clones, and around 87% of these were observed just once. The ten largest make up around 1.9% of the sample. Sequenced material: PBMCs or T cells enriched from blood (not recorded which). These receptors originate from a man aged 40-55 years in a cohort exposed to, infected with or recovered from COVID-19 (not recorded which).

The CDR3, as DNA: TGTGCCAGCAGCCCGGGGGGCAATCAGCCCCAGCATTTT. Translated, it gives CASSPGGNQPQHF. V gene TRBV3-1 (or the pseudogene TRBV3-2) combines with J gene TRBJ1-5; maybe TRBD1 (5 bases). The CDR3 loop spans 13 amino acids. Germline-derived CDR1 and CDR2 are LGHDT and YNNKEL (reference sequence). Trimming took 4 bases from V and 2 from J, leaving 6 bases between them.

The rearrangement uses TRBV6-5 and TRBJ1-1; D call uncertain. This CDR3 has 16 residues. Germline CDR1 and CDR2: MNHEY and SVGAGI. Trimming cost V 0 bases and J 1 base, with 12 bases left between them. CDR3: CASSYSAGFWNTEAFF. CDR3 nucleotides: TGTGCCAGCAGTTACTCGGCGGGATTTTGGAACACTGAAGCTTTCTTT.

The genes are TRBV9 and TRBJ2-1, with 13 bases matching TRBD2. CDR3 length equals 16 residues. The V segment lost 0 bases and the J segment 9 bases; nucleotides outside the gene matches: 6. The germline CDR1 and CDR2 sequences are SGDLS and YYNGEE. CDR3 nucleotides: TGTGCCAGCAGCGTAGGCGGGGGACTAGCGGGAAGTGAGCAGTTCTTC. Protein product: CASSVGGGLAGSEQFF.

This chain joins TRBV5-1 and TRBJ2-7, with D unclear. Germline values: CDR1 SGHRS, CDR2 YFSETQ. Trimming cost V 0 bases and J 5 bases, with 3 bases left between them. CDR3 size: 11 residues. As DNA, the CDR3 is TGCGCCAGCAGCTTGGCCAACGAGCAGTACTTC. It yields the protein CASSLANEQYF.

This clone has only a few counts. At the DNA level, this CDR3 is encoded by other sequences in the same sample as well. The gene calls are TRBV5-8 and TRBJ1-6, with TRBD1 as a possible D gene (6 bases). V lost 1 base, J lost 7 bases, and 9 bases lay in between. CDR1 is SGHTS, CDR2 YDEGEE, per germline. There are 14 residues in the CDR3. CDR3 in amino acids: CASSLTRGNSPLHF. The CDR3 DNA is TGTGCCAGCAGCTTGACCAGGGGAAATTCACCCCTCCACTTT.

The rearrangement links TRBV7-2 to TRBJ2-7; D is perhaps TRBD2 (6 bases). This CDR3 has 14 residues. Germline V lookup: CDR1 SGHTA, CDR2 FQGNSA. V lost 2 bases to trimming and J lost 5 bases, with 13 bases between them. The CDR3 protein is CASSLRGLRHEQYF. CDR3 bases: TGTGCCAGCAGCTTACGGGGACTGCGGCACGAGCAGTACTTC.

The chain couples TRBV5-1 to TRBJ2-1; 10 nucleotides line up with TRBD2. Germline lookup yields CDR1 SGHRS and CDR2 YFSETQ. The length of the CDR3 is 15 residues. The V gene end was trimmed by 1 base and the J gene end by 4 bases; junction bases not matched to a gene: 2. The CDR3 loop reads CASSLTSGAYNEQFF. CDR3 DNA: TGCGCCAGCAGCTTGACTAGCGGGGCGTACAATGAGCAGTTCTTC. The whole variable domain, filled in from reference TRBV5-1 and TRBJ2-1, reads KAGVTQTPRYLIKTRGQQVTLSCSPISGHRSVSWYQQTPGQGLQFLFEYFSETQRNKGNFPGRFSGRQFSNSRSEMNVSTLELGDSALYLCASSLTSGAYNEQFFGPGTRLTVL.

DNA for the CDR3: TGTGCCAGCAGCCAGGGGACAGGGCAGAATCAGCCCCAGCATTTT. Translated: CASSQGTGQNQPQHF. The chain joins TRBV11-2 to TRBJ1-5, with TRBD1 matching 9 bases. Trimming took 5 bases from V and 4 from J; bases not matched to a gene: 6. Germline CDR1 is SGHAT and CDR2 is FQNNGV. The CDR3 length is 15 residues.

This chain uses TRBV5-1 with TRBJ1-2; 10 bases are a match to TRBD1. Germline CDR1 and CDR2: SGHRS and YFSETQ. V was pared by 0 bases and J by 4 bases, with 6 bases of the junction left unmatched. There are 16 residues in the CDR3. CDR3 sequence reads: CASSLAAGTGAYGYTF. The CDR3 DNA sequence: TGCGCCAGCAGCTTGGCCGCCGGGACAGGGGCCTATGGCTACACCTTC.

This clone is a singleton in its sample. The chain couples TRBV30 to TRBJ1-2; TRBD1 agrees at 9 bases. V lost 1 base, J lost 0 bases, and 0 bases stayed unmatched. Germline values: CDR1 GTSNPN, CDR2 SVGIG (reference sequence). The CDR3 length is 14 residues. The CDR3 loop is CAWSGQGANYGYTF. The DNA of the CDR3 is TGTGCCTGGAGTGGACAGGGGGCTAACTATGGCTACACCTTC.

The J gene is TRBJ1-2, the V gene TRBV27; TRBD1 matches at 8 bases. Germline CDR1 is MNHEY and CDR2 is SMNVEV (reference sequence). The V gene end was trimmed by 3 bases and the J gene end by 5 bases; junction bases not matched to a gene: 2. This CDR3 region has 13 residues. CDR3 residues: CASSFRGLYGYTF. The CDR3 bases are TGTGCCAGCAGTTTCAGGGGGCTGTATGGCTACACCTTC.

This rearrangement joins TRBV30 to TRBJ1-1; TRBD1 might be the D (5 bases). Trimming pared 0 bases from V and 5 bases from J, leaving 10 bases between. Per germline, CDR1 GTSNPN and CDR2 SVGIG (reference sequence). CDR3 size: 13 residues. The CDR3 loop reads CAWSVQGTTEAFF. DNA of the CDR3: TGTGCCTGGAGTGTCCAGGGTACGACTGAAGCTTTCTTT.

The chain combines TRBV6-4 with TRBJ2-1; tentatively, D is TRBD2 (6 bases). With 1 base removed from V and 9 bases from J, the gap between germline ends came to 16 bases. Germline CDR1 and CDR2: MRHNA and SNTAGT. The CDR3 extends over 15 amino acids. CDR3 sequence (DNA): TGTGCCAGCAGTGACTTAAGTGGCGGGATCGGTGAGCAGTTCTTC. It is translated as CASSDLSGGIGEQFF.

The V and J genes are TRBV5-4 and TRBJ1-1; 7 nucleotides match TRBD1. The CDR3 consists of 16 residues. V gave up 3 bases and J gave up 3 bases; unmatched junction bases: 11. Germline assignment: CDR1 SGHNT and CDR2 YYREEE (reference sequence). CDR3 in DNA: TGTGCCAGCAGCTCGCCTACAGGGGCCCAGGACACTGAAGCTTTCTTT. Residues: CASSSPTGAQDTEAFF.

The chain combines TRBV10-3 with TRBJ1-6; TRBD1 matches at 8 bases. CDR3 size: 15 residues. Losses at the gene ends were 5 bases for V and 7 bases for J; bases not matched to a gene: 7. Looked up from germline, CDR1 is ENHRY and CDR2 is SYGVKD. Here the CDR3 DNA reads TGTGCCATCAGTCAAGACAGGGGTGGAAATTCACCCCTCCACTTT. As protein: CAISQDRGGNSPLHF.

Of note for this clone: One end of the junction does not line up with germline, which may come from a read error. The rearrangement links TRBV5-4 to TRBJ2-2; 8 positions match TRBD2. CDR3 length equals 14 residues. From germline, CDR1 is SGHNT and CDR2 YYREEE (reference sequence). CDR3 protein: CARSAGGGPGELFF. The CDR3, as DNA: TGTGCCCGCAGCGCCGGGGGGGGGCCCGGGGAGCTGTTTTTT.

This clone was counted a few times. This chain connects TRBV6-5 to TRBJ1-6; a weak D match, TRBD1 (5 bases). Trimming took 6 bases from V and 2 from J, leaving 8 bases between them. Germline values: CDR1 MNHEY, CDR2 SVGAGI. CDR3 length: 14 amino acids. CDR3: CASSAGPYNSPLHF. As DNA, the CDR3 is TGTGCCAGCAGCGCGGGACCCTATAATTCACCCCTCCACTTT.

This sequence joins TRBV6-6 and TRBJ2-1; TRBD2 aligns across 7 bases. Looked up from germline, CDR1 is MNHNY and CDR2 is SVGAGI (reference sequence). After removal of 6 bases from V and 6 bases from J, the junction contained 5 bases not matched to a gene. The CDR3 is 13 amino acids. The CDR3 sequence: CASRWGGTNEQFF. The CDR3 nucleotides read TGTGCCAGCAGGTGGGGAGGGACCAATGAGCAGTTCTTC.

This chain joins TRBV11-3 and TRBJ2-3; 7 positions agree with TRBD2. The trim removed 5 bases at V and 5 bases at J, leaving 7 bases unmatched. This CDR3 is built from 14 residues. CDR1 is SGHNT and CDR2 is YENEEA in the germline V gene. CDR3 sequence: CASSPGGQRDTQYF. For the CDR3, the DNA is TGTGCCAGCAGCCCGGGGGGTCAGCGAGATACGCAGTATTTT.

Comment on this clone: This CDR3 is also generated by other DNA sequences in the sample. The chain has TRBV19 and TRBJ1-2; TRBD1 matches at 12 bases. Germline V gene lookup returns CDR1 LNHDA and CDR2 SQIVND (reference sequence). This CDR3 is 15 amino acids long. V dropped 5 bases and J dropped 4; count of bases not matched to a gene: 5. CDR3 bases: TGTGCCAGTAGTGCCGGGACAGGGGGCGGCTATGGCTACACCTTC. It is translated as CASSAGTGGGYGYTF.

V usage is TRBV24-1 and J usage is TRBJ2-1, with 10 bases that match TRBD2. The CDR3 covers 15 residues. Germline V gene data show CDR1 as KGHDR and CDR2 as SFDVKD. Trimming at V came to 3 bases and at J to 4 bases, leaving 2 bases not matched to a gene. The CDR3 sequence: CATSDRTSGYNEQFF. In DNA, the CDR3 is TGTGCCACCAGTGATCGGACTAGCGGATACAATGAGCAGTTCTTC.

The rearrangement uses TRBV19 and TRBJ1-5, with unresolved D. Germline CDR1 is LNHDA and CDR2 is SQIVND (reference sequence). With 0 bases removed from V and 4 bases from J, the gap between germline ends came to 13 bases. CDR3 length equals 16 residues. The DNA for the CDR3 is TGTGCCAGTAGTATAGATCTCGGGGTGGGTAATCAGCCCCAGCATTTT. Its protein is CASSIDLGVGNQPQHF.

The CDR3 is CAWRTRTASGYTF. CDR3 nucleotide sequence: TGTGCCTGGAGAACTCGCACTGCCTCTGGCTACACCTTC. The genes are TRBV30 and TRBJ1-2; D not certain. The germline V and J ends were trimmed by 3 bases and 7 bases, with 15 bases remaining between them. The CDR3 runs 13 residues. The germline CDR1 and CDR2 sequences are GTSNPN and SVGIG (reference sequence).

The gene calls are TRBV5-4 and TRBJ1-4; D is perhaps TRBD1 (6 bases). The CDR3 contains 14 residues. Per the germline V gene, CDR1 is SGHNT and CDR2 is YYREEE (reference sequence). The ends were cut back, 5 bases at V and 8 bases at J, with 16 bases in the middle. For the CDR3, the DNA is TGTGCCAGCAGTTTCGACAGGACGGAAGAAAAACTGTTTTTT. It codes for CASSFDRTEEKLFF.

V usage is TRBV19 and J usage is TRBJ2-2; TRBD2 aligns across 10 bases. The CDR3 extends over 16 amino acids. Trimming took 6 bases from V and 3 from J; bases not matched to a gene: 7. Germline V CDR1 and CDR2: LNHDA, SQIVND (reference sequence). CDR3 sequence (DNA): TGTGCCAGTAGGGATTGGGGGACTAGCGACACCGGGGAGCTGTTTTTT. Translated: CASRDWGTSDTGELFF.

The J gene is TRBJ2-7, the V gene TRBV4-1, with 8 bases lining up with TRBD2. Germline CDR1 MGHRA, CDR2 YSYEKL. This CDR3 is 14 amino acids long. The V and J ends lost 1 base and 5 bases, in that order; junction bases with no gene match: 4. CDR3 sequence reads: CASSQAGGPHEQYF. Written as DNA, the CDR3 is TGCGCCAGCAGCCAAGCGGGAGGGCCCCACGAGCAGTACTTC.

The chain joins TRBV2 to TRBJ2-7; TRBD1 agrees at 8 bases. The germline V gene has CDR1 SNHLY and CDR2 FYNNEI. Trimming removed 2 bases from V and 1 base from J; junction bases left unmatched: 1. This CDR3 has 14 residues. In nucleotides, the CDR3 is TGTGCCAGCAGTGAACAGGGGGCTTCCTACGAGCAGTACTTC. Translating gives CASSEQGASYEQYF.

CDR3 nucleotides: TGCAGCGTCCATAGCGGGAGGGCCACCGAGCAGTACTTC. Protein: CSVHSGRATEQYF. The chain links TRBV29-1 to TRBJ2-7, with 11 bases aligning to TRBD2. CDR1 is SQVTM, CDR2 ANQGSEA, per germline. This CDR3 region has 13 residues. The V and J ends lost 6 bases and 6 bases, in that order; junction bases with no gene match: 7.